The source of this T cell receptor (beta chain) is a study of T cell responses to AZD1222 COVID-19 vaccine. Profiled with immunoSEQ multiplex PCR; TCRdb holds only in-frame clones, not every one. The repertoire holds 40,000 to 55,000 clones, about 90% seen once, with approximately 40% in the top ten. A remark on this clone: Antigen unknown.

Study observations and caveats: Researchers took repertoire samples only after the peak T cell response had come.

The sequencing used peripheral blood, collected 28 days after the second AZD1222 dose. This clonotype originated in an adult who received the AZD1222 COVID-19 vaccine.

The CDR3 DNA is TGTGCCAGCAGCCAAGATCAGGGACCCTCTGGAAACACCATATATTTT. Its protein product is CASSQDQGPSGNTIYF. The gene calls are TRBV4-2 and TRBJ1-3; D possibly corresponds to TRBD1 (5 bases). The ends were cut back, 0 bases at V and 0 bases at J, with 9 bases in the middle. The CDR3 totals 16 residues. Germline loops: CDR1 LGHNA, CDR2 YNFKEQ.